Reported below is one T cell receptor beta chain. This clone was observed a few times. Its cognate antigen has yet to be identified. One base away there is no much larger clone; base qualities are not given. The data were taken from a study of blood T cell repertoires in COVID-19 (dated by TCRdb to 2020 to 2022). Looking at the study overall: The collaborator samples originated in the United States, Italy and Spain and spanned the acute and convalescent phases of COVID-19. The prospective study material was composed of cDNA or gDNA derived from T cells, B-cell-depleted T cells, or PBMCs. Where available, HLA class I and class II types were obtained from metadata supplied by the sample provider rather than from assay-based typing. A freely available public database, intended as a resource for researchers studying the immune response to SARS-CoV-2, is where the repertoires were released. Subjects who had been exposed to COVID-19, were actively infected with it, or had recovered from it provided the deeply sampled blood TCRbeta repertoires that made up the dataset. Sample metadata almost always included a de-identified subject ID, COVID-19 status, age in years and sex. The samples were drawn from two sources: the first 160 participants of the ongoing ImmuneRACE study, and about 1,300 subjects contributed by 6 global collaborators.

The collaborating institutions used their own protocols to collect whole blood in K2EDTA tubes. For TCRbeta analysis, collaborator samples were shipped as frozen whole blood, as isolated PBMCs, or as DNA extracted from either sample type. TCRbeta CDR3 regions were amplified from genomic DNA using the immunoSEQ Assay, a bias-controlled multiplex PCR. Per the original workflow: Nucleated cell counts per sample were estimated from amplification of reference gene primers within the assay. To quantify the absolute abundance of each unique TCRbeta CDR3 rearrangement, sequence reads were collapsed and filtered. Productive Simpson clonality was computed per sample as the square root of Simpson's diversity index over productive rearrangements. TCRdb took over this immuneACCESS table, retaining in-frame rearrangements with V and J assigned. Such tables are incomplete; in checked studies, under half of the missing clones stem from an unresolved V gene, and the remainder is unexplained. V and J calls and clone size are copied from that table; D and trimming were computed from the DNA. The sample has under 250,000 clones on record, 80% to 85% of them singletons. 4% to 5.5% of the sample lies in the top ten.

Overall study outcomes, separate from this receptor: The amount of clinical and demographic metadata varied by source and participant and was provided uncurated.

V lost 5 bases and J lost 7 bases; the stretch between them is 15 bases long. The germline V gene sets CDR1 to SGHTA and CDR2 to FQGTGA. The CDR3 has 13 amino acids, counting the end cysteine and phenylalanine. The read is trimmed to its CDR3 DNA, 39 bases read in frame from base 1. The sequenced sample consisted of peripheral blood. The chain was built from TRBV7-3 and TRBJ2-7; the D region possibly corresponds to TRBD1 (6 bases align). The receptor was isolated from a man in his fifties with active or convalescent COVID-19. The DNA is TGTGCCAGCAGCCCCAGGGGAAGGCAGGAGCAGTACTTC. Its translation reads: CASSPRGRQEQYF.